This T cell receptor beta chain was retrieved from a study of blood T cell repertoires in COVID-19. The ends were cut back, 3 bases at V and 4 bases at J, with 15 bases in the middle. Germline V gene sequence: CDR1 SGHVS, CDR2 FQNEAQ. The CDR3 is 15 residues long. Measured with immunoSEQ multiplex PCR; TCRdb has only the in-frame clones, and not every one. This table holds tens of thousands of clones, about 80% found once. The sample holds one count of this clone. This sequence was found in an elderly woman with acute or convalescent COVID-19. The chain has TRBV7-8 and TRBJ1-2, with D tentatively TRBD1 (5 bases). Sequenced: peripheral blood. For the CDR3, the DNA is TGTGCCAGCAGCTTGCGGAGGGGCCAAGGCTATGGCTACACCTTC. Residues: CASSLRRGQGYGYTF.